Following are 24 T cell receptor beta chains from one sample sequenced in a study of blood T cell repertoires in COVID-19. Sequenced by immunoSEQ multiplex PCR; TCRdb stores in-frame clones only, minus some. The sample yields approximately 120,000 clones, more than 65% seen once. Sequencing input: peripheral blood. The source is a woman over 75 with active or convalescent COVID-19.

This clone was recorded a few times. The CDR3 DNA is TGTGCCAGCTCACCAAGGCAGAGGCAATACGATCAGCCCCAGCATTTT. Protein: CASSPRQRQYDQPQHF. This chain joins TRBV18 and TRBJ1-5; no reliable D call. Per the germline V gene, CDR1 is KGHSH and CDR2 is LQKENI. Trimming took off 2 bases at V and 5 bases at J, with 16 bases between the two ends. The CDR3 is made up of 16 amino acids. Supplemented by reference TRBV18 and TRBJ1-5, the full variable domain reads NAGVMQNPRHLVRRRGQEARLRCSPMKGHSHVYWYRQLPEEGLKFMVYLQKENIIDESGMPKERFSAEFPKEGPSILRIQQVVRGDSAAYFCASSPRQRQYDQPQHFGDGTRLSIL.

The chain employs TRBV6-5 and TRBJ2-2; the D gene is possibly TRBD1 (6 bases). The V end lost 5 bases, the J end lost 4 bases, and 8 bases lay between the germline ends. The V gene's germline CDR1 is MNHEY and CDR2 SVGAGI. The CDR3 contains 13 residues. The CDR3 nucleotides are TGTGCCAGCAGTCCCAGGGGCACCGGGGAGCTGTTTTTT. It codes for CASSPRGTGELFF.

This rearrangement joins TRBV9 to TRBJ2-1; maybe TRBD1 (5 bases). Germline CDR1 SGDLS, CDR2 YYNGEE. Trimming removed 0 bases at V and 9 bases at J, with 16 bases between. This CDR3 contains 15 residues. Written as DNA, the CDR3 is TGTGCCAGCAGCGTAGAAGGGATGGGGCAACGTGAGCAGTTCTTC. It is translated as CASSVEGMGQREQFF.

This chain joins TRBV5-1 and TRBJ2-6, with D maybe TRBD1 (5 bases). Germline CDR1 and CDR2: SGHRS and YFSETQ. Trimming took 4 bases from V and 1 from J, leaving 9 bases between them. The CDR3 spans 15 residues. This CDR3 is CASSPDSSGANVLTF. CDR3 sequence (DNA): TGCGCCAGCAGCCCCGACAGTTCTGGGGCCAACGTCCTGACTTTC.

The chain has TRBV19 and TRBJ2-1; no clear D gene. The germline V gene has CDR1 LNHDA and CDR2 SQIVND (reference sequence). The CDR3 runs 13 residues. V gave up 9 bases and J gave up 3 bases, with 12 bases separating them. Written as DNA, the CDR3 is TGTGCCAGCAATCCTAGTTTCTACAATGAGCAGTTCTTC. Protein: CASNPSFYNEQFF. Together with reference TRBV19 and TRBJ2-1, the CDR3 gives the full variable domain: DGGITQSPKYLFRKEGQNVTLSCEQNLNHDAMYWYRQDPGQGLRLIYYSQIVNDFQKGDIAEGYSVSREKKESFPLTVTSAQKNPTAFYLCASNPSFYNEQFFGPGTRLTVL.

The chain recombines TRBV5-1 with TRBJ1-5, with TRBD1 identical over 8 bases. Looked up from germline, CDR1 is SGHRS and CDR2 is YFSETQ. J lost 0 bases, V lost 4 bases, and 9 bases had no gene match. The CDR3 covers 17 residues. CDR3 sequence reads: CASSEGQAPYSNQPQHF. CDR3 DNA sequence: TGCGCCAGCAGCGAGGGACAGGCCCCGTATAGCAATCAGCCCCAGCATTTT.

The V and J genes are TRBV19 and TRBJ1-2; 7 nucleotides agree with TRBD1. V was pared by 7 bases and J by 4 bases, with 6 bases of the junction left unmatched. The CDR3 is 13 residues long. Per the germline V gene, CDR1 is LNHDA and CDR2 is SQIVND (reference sequence). CDR3 sequence reads: CASTPTGRYGYTF. The CDR3 bases are TGTGCCAGTACCCCGACAGGGCGCTATGGCTACACCTTC.

The chain employs TRBV2 and TRBJ2-1; 8 nucleotides agree with TRBD2. From germline, CDR1 is SNHLY and CDR2 FYNNEI. Trimming at V came to 10 bases and at J to 7 bases, leaving 12 bases not matched to a gene. There are 14 residues in the CDR3. CDR3 sequence (DNA): TGTGCCACAAGCGGGCACCCGGGGGGGAATGAGCAGTTCTTC. Translation gives CATSGHPGGNEQFF.

This clone was counted only a few times. The genes are TRBV4-2 and TRBJ2-2; the D is unclear. CDR3 length equals 14 residues. The V end was cut by 0 bases, the J end by 6 bases, with 8 bases between. Germline V gene lookup returns CDR1 LGHNA and CDR2 YNFKEQ. CDR3: CASSQDPGSGELFF. As DNA, the CDR3 is TGTGCCAGCAGCCAAGATCCGGGTTCCGGGGAGCTGTTTTTT.

This clone turned up a few times. The genes are TRBV19 and TRBJ2-3, with a possible D match to TRBD1 (5 bases). The CDR3 is 12 residues long. CDR1 LNHDA and CDR2 SQIVND come from the germline V gene (reference sequence). V lost 4 bases to trimming and J lost 5 bases, with 7 bases between them. The CDR3 DNA reads TGTGCCAGTAGTACAGGGTTAGATACGCAGTATTTT. Its translation is CASSTGLDTQYF.

The genes are TRBV19 and TRBJ2-3; 9 nucleotides match TRBD1. The ends lost 3 bases at V and 8 bases at J; junction bases unmatched: 12. The CDR3 runs to 16 residues. Per the germline V gene, CDR1 is LNHDA and CDR2 is SQIVND (reference sequence). CDR3 sequence reads: CASSIRGQGFDFTQYF. In DNA, the CDR3 is TGTGCCAGTAGTATTAGGGGACAGGGTTTTGATTTTACGCAGTATTTT. Using reference TRBV19 and TRBJ2-3 for the parts outside the CDR3, the full variable domain is DGGITQSPKYLFRKEGQNVTLSCEQNLNHDAMYWYRQDPGQGLRLIYYSQIVNDFQKGDIAEGYSVSREKKESFPLTVTSAQKNPTAFYLCASSIRGQGFDFTQYFGPGTRLTVL.

This clone was seen once. This chain connects TRBV6-6 to TRBJ1-2, with 9 bases identical to TRBD1. The CDR3 is 15 residues long. In germline, CDR1 is MNHNY, CDR2 SVGAGI (reference sequence). Trimming cost V 0 bases and J 7 bases; bases outside gene matches: 6. CDR3 sequence: CASSYSDRGRGGYTF. The CDR3 DNA reads TGTGCCAGCAGTTACTCCGACAGGGGGAGGGGTGGCTACACCTTC.

The chain recombines TRBV9 with TRBJ2-7; 10 positions match TRBD2. The CDR3 has 17 residues. Trimming removed 0 bases from V and 2 bases from J; junction bases left unmatched: 8. The germline gives CDR1 SGDLS, CDR2 YYNGEE. CDR3 protein: CASSVELAGQYPYEQYF. CDR3 nucleotides: TGTGCCAGCAGCGTAGAACTAGCGGGACAATATCCCTACGAGCAGTACTTC.

This CDR3 reads CSASPGGPSDTQYF. CDR3 in DNA: TGCAGTGCTAGTCCAGGGGGCCCCTCAGATACGCAGTATTTT. The chain uses TRBV20-1 and TRBJ2-3, with TRBD1 matching 8 bases. V shed 3 bases and J 4 bases; nucleotides not matched to a gene: 6. Per the germline V gene, CDR1 is DFQATT and CDR2 is SNEGSKA (reference sequence). CDR3 size: 14 residues.

This clone was seen repeatedly, ten times or more. The chain combines TRBV30 with TRBJ1-5; weak D call: TRBD1 (6 bases). V shed 2 bases and J shed 7 bases, with 12 bases lying between them. The CDR3 extends over 13 amino acids. Germline lookup yields CDR1 GTSNPN and CDR2 SVGIG (reference sequence). CDR3 in DNA: TGTGCCTGGAGTAGGGGGGGCGGACAGCCCCAGCATTTT. Its translation is CAWSRGGGQPQHF.

The V and J genes are TRBV10-3 and TRBJ2-3; tentatively, D is TRBD1 (5 bases). Trimming stripped 2 bases from V and 3 bases from J, with 9 bases between. The CDR3 contains 14 residues. Germline CDR1 and CDR2: ENHRY and SYGVKD. The DNA for the CDR3 is TGTGCCATCAGTGAGGCAGGGTTAACAGATACGCAGTATTTT. This encodes CAISEAGLTDTQYF.

The V gene is TRBV10-3, the J gene TRBJ1-5; the match to TRBD1 covers 8 bases. The trim removed 10 bases at V and 4 bases at J, leaving 21 bases unmatched. The CDR3 extends over 18 amino acids. Germline V gene lookup returns CDR1 ENHRY and CDR2 SYGVKD. The CDR3 is CASANLNWTGQVNQPQHF. Here the CDR3 DNA reads TGTGCCAGCGCCAATCTCAACTGGACAGGGCAGGTTAATCAGCCCCAGCATTTT.

This clone was seen once. The chain is built from TRBV24-1 and TRBJ2-1; 14 nucleotides align to TRBD2. The V gene end was trimmed by 4 bases and the J gene end by 6 bases; junction bases not matched to a gene: 13. Per the germline V gene, CDR1 is KGHDR and CDR2 is SFDVKD. CDR3 length: 19 amino acids. The chain's CDR3 is CATSEPGLAGAHPLNEQFF. The CDR3 bases are TGTGCCACCAGTGAACCGGGACTAGCGGGAGCTCACCCACTCAATGAGCAGTTCTTC.

The CDR3 sequence is CASSIPRVGTDTQYF. CDR3 DNA: TGTGCCAGTAGTATCCCCAGGGTCGGCACAGATACGCAGTATTTT. The chain joins TRBV19 to TRBJ2-3, with TRBD1 as a possible D gene (5 bases). The CDR3 has 15 residues. Trimming cost V 3 bases and J 1 base, with 11 bases left between them. The germline V gene has CDR1 LNHDA and CDR2 SQIVND (reference sequence).

Ten or more counts support this clone. The V gene is TRBV2, the J gene TRBJ2-6; tentative D call: TRBD1 (5 bases). Between the trimmed V and J ends, which lost 5 bases and 0 bases, there was a span of 17 bases. This CDR3 has 18 amino acids. Germline assignment: CDR1 SNHLY and CDR2 FYNNEI. For the CDR3, the DNA is TGTGCCAGCAGTAAGGACATGCTTGGGCTCTCTGGGGCCAACGTCCTGACTTTC. Amino acids: CASSKDMLGLSGANVLTF.

V usage is TRBV19 and J usage is TRBJ2-1, with TRBD2 matching 11 bases. Germline CDR1 and CDR2: LNHDA and SQIVND (reference sequence). This CDR3 region has 16 residues. V was clipped by 5 bases and J by 2 bases; unmatched bases: 5. CDR3 residues: CASSLLAGGPYNEQFF. CDR3 coding DNA: TGTGCCAGTAGTCTCCTAGCGGGAGGCCCCTACAATGAGCAGTTCTTC.

The gene calls are TRBV10-1 and TRBJ2-1, with 7 bases aligning to TRBD1. V was pared by 3 bases and J by 4 bases, with 6 bases of the junction left unmatched. The CDR3 consists of 15 residues. Per germline, CDR1 WNHNN and CDR2 SYGVQD (reference sequence). The CDR3 coding sequence is TGCGCCAGCAGTGAAGGGCCGACAGGGTACAATGAGCAGTTCTTC. This encodes CASSEGPTGYNEQFF.

The chain uses TRBV18 and TRBJ2-7; D is unclear. The CDR3 consists of 15 residues. Trimming cost V 0 bases and J 4 bases, with 13 bases left between them. The germline gives CDR1 KGHSH, CDR2 LQKENI. The CDR3 nucleotides are TGTGCCAGCTCACCACCGGCCAGACAACCTTACGAGCAGTACTTC. It codes for CASSPPARQPYEQYF.

This sequence joins TRBV19 and TRBJ2-2; 7 bases agree with TRBD2. Germline CDR1 is LNHDA and CDR2 is SQIVND (reference sequence). The CDR3 loop spans 17 amino acids. Unmatched junction bases numbered 6, after V lost 0 bases and J lost 2 bases. DNA for the CDR3: TGTGCCAGTAGTATAGAATCGGGAGGTGGAAACACCGGGGAGCTGTTTTTT. This codes for CASSIESGGGNTGELFF.